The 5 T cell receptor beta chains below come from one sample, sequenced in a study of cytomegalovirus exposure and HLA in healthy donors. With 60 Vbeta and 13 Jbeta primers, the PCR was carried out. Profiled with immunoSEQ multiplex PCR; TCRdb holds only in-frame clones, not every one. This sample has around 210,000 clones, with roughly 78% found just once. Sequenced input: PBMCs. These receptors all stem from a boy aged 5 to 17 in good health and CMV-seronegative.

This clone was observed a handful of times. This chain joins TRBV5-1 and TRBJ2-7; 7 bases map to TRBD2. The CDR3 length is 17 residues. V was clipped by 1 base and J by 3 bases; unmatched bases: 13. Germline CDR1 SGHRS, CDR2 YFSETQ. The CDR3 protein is CASSLSLGGPRFYEQYF. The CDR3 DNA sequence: TGCGCCAGCAGCTTGTCTCTGGGAGGGCCCAGATTCTACGAGCAGTACTTC.

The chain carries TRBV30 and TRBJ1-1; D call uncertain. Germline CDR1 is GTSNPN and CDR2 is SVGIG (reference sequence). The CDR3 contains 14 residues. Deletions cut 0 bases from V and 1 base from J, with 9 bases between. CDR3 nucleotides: TGTGCCTGGAGTGTAACGCCGAGGAACACTGAAGCTTTCTTT. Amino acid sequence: CAWSVTPRNTEAFF.

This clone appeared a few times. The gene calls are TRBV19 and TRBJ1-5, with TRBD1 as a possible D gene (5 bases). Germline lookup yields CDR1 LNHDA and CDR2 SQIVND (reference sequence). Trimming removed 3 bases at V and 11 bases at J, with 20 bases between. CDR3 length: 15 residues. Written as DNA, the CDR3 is TGTGCCAGTAGTATTTACAGGAGGGAGGGGTCGGCCCAGCATTTT. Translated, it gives CASSIYRREGSAQHF.

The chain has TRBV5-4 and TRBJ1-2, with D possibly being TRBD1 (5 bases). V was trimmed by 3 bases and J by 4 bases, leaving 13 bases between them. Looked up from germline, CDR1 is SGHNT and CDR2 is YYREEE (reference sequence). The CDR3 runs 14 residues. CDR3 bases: TGTGCCAGCAGCTCCCCGCCAGGGTTCTATGGCTACACCTTC. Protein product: CASSSPPGFYGYTF.

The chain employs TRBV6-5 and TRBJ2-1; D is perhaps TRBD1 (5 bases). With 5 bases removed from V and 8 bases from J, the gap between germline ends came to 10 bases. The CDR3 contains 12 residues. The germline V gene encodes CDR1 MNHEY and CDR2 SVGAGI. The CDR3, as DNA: TGTGCCAGCAGTGACAGTCGCCATGAGCAGTTCTTC. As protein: CASSDSRHEQFF.